Described below is a single T cell receptor (beta chain) sequence and its context. This sample is part of a study of shared clonotypes between healthy human individuals. The overall study: Participating donors consisted of a couple of women and three men aged 18 to 49.

Libraries were prepared by immunoSEQ multiplex PCR; TCRdb keeps only in-frame clonotypes and omits some of them. The sample has roughly 590,000 clones; nearly 97% are singletons. It was CD45RO-negative cells, positively selected for CCR7, that made up naive CD8 cells, with terminally differentiated effector memory CD45RA+ cells excluded. The V gene end was trimmed by 3 bases and the J gene end by 7 bases; junction bases not matched to a gene: 5. This CDR3 spans 13 amino acids. Germline V gene sequence: CDR1 MNHEY, CDR2 SMNVEV (reference sequence). Source material: naive CD8+ T cells sorted from blood. The chain has TRBV27 and TRBJ2-7; 8 bases line up with TRBD2. This clonotype was obtained from a woman aged 30 to 39 in good health. The CDR3 region has the DNA TGTGCCAGCAGTTTTGCGGGGGGCTGGGAGCAGTACTTC. Amino acids: CASSFAGGWEQYF.